This TCR beta chain was profiled in a study of shared clonotypes between healthy human individuals. Overall study context: Aged 18 to 49, the donors were a couple of women and a few men. The plates for each donor numbered three CD4 naive, three CD4 memory, two CD8 naive and one CD8 memory. Study-level findings and limits: Researchers found naive subsets generally carried larger estimated richness than memory subsets.

Several immunoSEQ plates received, in even portions, the genomic DNA of each subset. Profiling relied on immunoSEQ multiplex PCR, and the TCRdb table lists in-frame clones only, not all of them. The sample shows over 2 million clones, 85% to 95% of them seen only once. As defined, naive CD8 cells were CD45RO-negative and positively selected for CCR7, with terminally differentiated effector memory CD45RA+ cells excluded. With respect to this clone: Its cognate antigen is unknown.

V gave up 6 bases and J gave up 4 bases, with 9 bases separating them. The CDR3 runs to 12 residues. CDR1 and CDR2 (germline): MDHEN, SYDVKM. The J gene is TRBJ1-1, the V gene TRBV28, with D hard to call. The sequenced sample was naive CD8+ T cells sorted from blood. The receptor's source is a young man in good health. DNA for the CDR3: TGTGCCAGCAGGGGCGCTGGCACTGAAGCTTTCTTT. Translating gives CASRGAGTEAFF.